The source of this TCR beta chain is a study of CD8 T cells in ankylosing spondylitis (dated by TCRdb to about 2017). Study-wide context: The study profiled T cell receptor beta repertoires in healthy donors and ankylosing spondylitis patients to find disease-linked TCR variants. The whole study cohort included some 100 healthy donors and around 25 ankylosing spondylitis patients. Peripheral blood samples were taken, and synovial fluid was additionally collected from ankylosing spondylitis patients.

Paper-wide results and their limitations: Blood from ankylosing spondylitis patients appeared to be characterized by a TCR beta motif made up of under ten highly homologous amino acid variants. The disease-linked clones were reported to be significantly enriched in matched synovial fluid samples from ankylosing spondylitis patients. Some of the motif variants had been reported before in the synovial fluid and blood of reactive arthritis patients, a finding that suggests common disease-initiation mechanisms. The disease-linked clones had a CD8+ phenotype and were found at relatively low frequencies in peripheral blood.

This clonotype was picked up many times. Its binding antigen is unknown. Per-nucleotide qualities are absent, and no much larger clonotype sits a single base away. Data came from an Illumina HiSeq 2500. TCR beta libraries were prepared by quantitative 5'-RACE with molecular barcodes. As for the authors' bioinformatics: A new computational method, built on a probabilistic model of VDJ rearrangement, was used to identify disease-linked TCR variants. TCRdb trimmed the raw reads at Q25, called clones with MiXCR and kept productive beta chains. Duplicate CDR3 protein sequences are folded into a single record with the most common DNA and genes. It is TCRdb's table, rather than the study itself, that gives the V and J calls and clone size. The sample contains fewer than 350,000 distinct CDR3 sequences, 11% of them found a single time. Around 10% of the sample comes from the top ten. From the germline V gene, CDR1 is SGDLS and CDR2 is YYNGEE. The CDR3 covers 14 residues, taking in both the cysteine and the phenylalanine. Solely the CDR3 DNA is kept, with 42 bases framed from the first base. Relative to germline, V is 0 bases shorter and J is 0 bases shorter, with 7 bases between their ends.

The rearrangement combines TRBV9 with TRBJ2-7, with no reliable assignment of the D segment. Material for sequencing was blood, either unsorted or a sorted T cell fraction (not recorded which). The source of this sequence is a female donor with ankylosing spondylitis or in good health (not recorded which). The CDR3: CASSVGQSSYEQYF. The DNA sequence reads TGTGCCAGCAGCGTAGGTCAATCCTCCTACGAGCAGTACTTC.